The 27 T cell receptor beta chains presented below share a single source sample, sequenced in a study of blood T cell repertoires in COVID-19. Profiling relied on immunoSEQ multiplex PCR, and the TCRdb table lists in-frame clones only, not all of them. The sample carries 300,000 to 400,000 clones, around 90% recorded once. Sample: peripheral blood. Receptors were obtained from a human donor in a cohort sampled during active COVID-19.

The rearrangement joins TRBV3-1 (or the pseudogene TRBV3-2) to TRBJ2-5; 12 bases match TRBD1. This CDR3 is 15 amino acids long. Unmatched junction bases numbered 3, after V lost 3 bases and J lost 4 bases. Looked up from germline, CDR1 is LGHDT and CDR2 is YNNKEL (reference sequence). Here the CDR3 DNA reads TGTGCCAGCAGCCAGAGGGACAGGGGGCTAGAGACCCAGTACTTC. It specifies CASSQRDRGLETQYF.

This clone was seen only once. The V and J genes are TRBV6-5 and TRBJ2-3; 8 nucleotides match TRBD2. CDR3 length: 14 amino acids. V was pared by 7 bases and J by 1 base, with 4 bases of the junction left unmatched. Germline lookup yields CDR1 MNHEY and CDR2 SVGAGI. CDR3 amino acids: CASKLTSGTDTQYF. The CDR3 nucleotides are TGTGCCAGCAAACTGACTAGCGGCACAGATACGCAGTATTTT.

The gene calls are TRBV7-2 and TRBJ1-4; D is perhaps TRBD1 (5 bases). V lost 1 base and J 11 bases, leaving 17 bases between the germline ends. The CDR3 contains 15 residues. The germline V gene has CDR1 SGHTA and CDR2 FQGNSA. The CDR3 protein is CASSLVSKGGEKLFF. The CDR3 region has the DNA TGTGCCAGCAGCTTAGTTTCCAAGGGAGGGGAGAAACTGTTTTTT.

The CDR3 sequence: CSVVGQGLDEQYF. The CDR3 region has the DNA TGCAGCGTTGTGGGACAGGGGTTAGACGAGCAGTACTTC. The rearrangement uses TRBV29-1 and TRBJ2-7; TRBD1 matches at 10 bases. Germline loops: CDR1 SQVTM, CDR2 ANQGSEA. This CDR3 is built from 13 residues. The ends lost 4 bases at V and 5 bases at J; junction bases unmatched: 5.

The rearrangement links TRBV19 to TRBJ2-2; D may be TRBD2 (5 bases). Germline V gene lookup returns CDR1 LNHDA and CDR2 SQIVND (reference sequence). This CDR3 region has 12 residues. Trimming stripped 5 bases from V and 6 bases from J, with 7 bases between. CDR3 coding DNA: TGTGCCAGTAGTCTGGGAGCCGGGGAGCTGTTTTTT. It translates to CASSLGAGELFF.

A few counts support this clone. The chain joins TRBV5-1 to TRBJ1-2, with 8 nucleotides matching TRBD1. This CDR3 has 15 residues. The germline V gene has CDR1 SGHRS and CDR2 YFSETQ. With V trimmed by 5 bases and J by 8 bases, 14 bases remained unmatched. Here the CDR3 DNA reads TGCGCCAGCAGACCCGGACAGGGTACTTCGGGGGGCTACACCTTC. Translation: CASRPGQGTSGGYTF.

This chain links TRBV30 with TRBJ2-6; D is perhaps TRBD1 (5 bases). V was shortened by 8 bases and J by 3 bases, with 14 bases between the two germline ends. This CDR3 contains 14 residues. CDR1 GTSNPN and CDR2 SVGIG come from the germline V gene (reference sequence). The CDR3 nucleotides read TGTGCCAGGGATTGGGGCCTTGGGGCCAACGTCCTGACTTTC. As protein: CARDWGLGANVLTF.

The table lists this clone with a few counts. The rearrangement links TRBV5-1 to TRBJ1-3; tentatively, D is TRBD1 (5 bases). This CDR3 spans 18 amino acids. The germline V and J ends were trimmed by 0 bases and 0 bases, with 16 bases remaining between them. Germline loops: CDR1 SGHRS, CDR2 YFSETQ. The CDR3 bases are TGCGCCAGCAGCTTGGCGCCCCCGAGCCAGGGCTCTGGAAACACCATATATTTT. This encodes CASSLAPPSQGSGNTIYF.

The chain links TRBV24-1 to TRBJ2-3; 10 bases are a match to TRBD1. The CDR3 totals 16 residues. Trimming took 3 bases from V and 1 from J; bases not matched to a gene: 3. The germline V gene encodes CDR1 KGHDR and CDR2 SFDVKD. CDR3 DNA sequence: TGTGCCACCAGTGATCCCGGGACAGGGGGCACAGATACGCAGTATTTT. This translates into CATSDPGTGGTDTQYF.

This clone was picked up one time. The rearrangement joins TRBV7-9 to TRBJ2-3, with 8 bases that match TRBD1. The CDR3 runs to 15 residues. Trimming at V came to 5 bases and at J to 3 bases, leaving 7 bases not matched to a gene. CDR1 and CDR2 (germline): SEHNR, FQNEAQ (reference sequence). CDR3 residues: CASSPTQGATDTQYF. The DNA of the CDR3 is TGTGCCAGCAGCCCCACTCAGGGGGCAACAGATACGCAGTATTTT.

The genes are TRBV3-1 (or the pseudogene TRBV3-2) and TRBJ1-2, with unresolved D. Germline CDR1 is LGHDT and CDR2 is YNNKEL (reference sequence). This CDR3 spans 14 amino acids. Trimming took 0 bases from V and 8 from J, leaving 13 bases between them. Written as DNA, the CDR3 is TGTGCCAGCAGCCAAGAGATCCCCGATGCGGGCTACACCTTC. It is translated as CASSQEIPDAGYTF.

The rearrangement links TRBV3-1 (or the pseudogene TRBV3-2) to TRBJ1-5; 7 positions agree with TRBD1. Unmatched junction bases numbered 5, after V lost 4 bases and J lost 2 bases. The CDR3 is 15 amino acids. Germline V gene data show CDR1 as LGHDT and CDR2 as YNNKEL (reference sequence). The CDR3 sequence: CASSLRTGCNQPQHF. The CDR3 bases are TGTGCCAGCAGCCTTCGGACAGGATGCAATCAGCCCCAGCATTTT.

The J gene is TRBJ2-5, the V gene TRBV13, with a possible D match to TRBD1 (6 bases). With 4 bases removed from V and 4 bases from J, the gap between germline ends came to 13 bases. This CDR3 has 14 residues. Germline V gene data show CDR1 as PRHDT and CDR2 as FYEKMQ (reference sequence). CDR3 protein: CASSSGAWRETQYF. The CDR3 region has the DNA TGTGCCAGCAGCTCAGGGGCCTGGAGAGAGACCCAGTACTTC.

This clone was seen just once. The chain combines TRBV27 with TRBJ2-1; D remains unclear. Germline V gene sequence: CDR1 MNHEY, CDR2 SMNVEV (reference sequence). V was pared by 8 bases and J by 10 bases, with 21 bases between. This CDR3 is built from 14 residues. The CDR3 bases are TGTGCCAGCGCAAGAGTTCCGGCGGTCGGGGAGCAGTTCTTC. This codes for CASARVPAVGEQFF.

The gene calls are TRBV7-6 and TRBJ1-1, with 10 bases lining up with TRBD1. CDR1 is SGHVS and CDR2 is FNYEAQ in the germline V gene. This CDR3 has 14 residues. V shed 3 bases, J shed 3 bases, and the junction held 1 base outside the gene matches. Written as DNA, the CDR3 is TGTGCCAGCAGCTTCGGGACAGGGGACACTGAAGCTTTCTTT. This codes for CASSFGTGDTEAFF.

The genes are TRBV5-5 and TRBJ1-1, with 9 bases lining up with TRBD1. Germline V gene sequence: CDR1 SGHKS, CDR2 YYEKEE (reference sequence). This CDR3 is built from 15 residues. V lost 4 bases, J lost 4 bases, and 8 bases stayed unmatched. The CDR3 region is CASSRDRVGATEAFF. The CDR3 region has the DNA TGTGCCAGCAGCCGGGACAGGGTGGGCGCCACTGAAGCTTTCTTT. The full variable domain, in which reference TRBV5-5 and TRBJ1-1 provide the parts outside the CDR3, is DAGVTQSPTHLIKTRGQQVTLRCSPISGHKSVSWYQQVLGQGPQFIFQYYEKEERGRGNFPDRFSARQFPNYSSELNVNALLLGDSALYLCASSRDRVGATEAFFGQGTRLTVV.

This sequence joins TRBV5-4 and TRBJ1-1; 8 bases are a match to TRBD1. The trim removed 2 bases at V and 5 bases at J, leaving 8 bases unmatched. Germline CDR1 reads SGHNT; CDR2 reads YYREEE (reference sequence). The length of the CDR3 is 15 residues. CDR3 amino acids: CASSFPGQGGTEAFF. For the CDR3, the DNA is TGTGCCAGCAGCTTCCCTGGACAGGGCGGGACTGAAGCTTTCTTT.

Written as DNA, the CDR3 is TGCGCCAGCAGCTTGGGACTAGCGGGGGTGTTCACAGATACGCAGTATTTT. Translation: CASSLGLAGVFTDTQYF. The chain carries TRBV5-1 and TRBJ2-3; 12 bases agree with TRBD2. The CDR3 loop spans 17 amino acids. Trimming at V came to 0 bases and at J to 2 bases, leaving 4 bases not matched to a gene. The germline V gene has CDR1 SGHRS and CDR2 YFSETQ.

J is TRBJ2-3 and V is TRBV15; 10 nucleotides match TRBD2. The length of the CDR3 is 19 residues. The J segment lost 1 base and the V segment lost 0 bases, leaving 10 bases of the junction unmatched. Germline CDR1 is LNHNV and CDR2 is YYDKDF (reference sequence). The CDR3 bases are TGTGCCACCAGCAGAGATAGGGTGGGAGCGGGAGGGCGCACAGATACGCAGTATTTT. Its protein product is CATSRDRVGAGGRTDTQYF.

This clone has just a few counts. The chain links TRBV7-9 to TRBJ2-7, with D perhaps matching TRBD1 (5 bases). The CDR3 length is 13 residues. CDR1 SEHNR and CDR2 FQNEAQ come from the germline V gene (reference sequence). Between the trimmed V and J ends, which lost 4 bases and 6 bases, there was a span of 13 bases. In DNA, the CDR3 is TGTGCCAGCAGCTCCCAAGGGGTCACCGAGCAGTACTTC. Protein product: CASSSQGVTEQYF.

The CDR3 sequence: CASSLGGLAREQFF. The CDR3 DNA reads as TGTGCCAGCAGCTTGGGGGGACTAGCTCGAGAGCAGTTCTTC. The chain combines TRBV11-2 with TRBJ2-1, with 9 positions matching TRBD2. This CDR3 contains 14 residues. CDR1 is SGHAT and CDR2 is FQNNGV in the germline V gene. Germline trimming cut 3 bases from V and 10 bases from J; bases unmatched to any gene: 7.

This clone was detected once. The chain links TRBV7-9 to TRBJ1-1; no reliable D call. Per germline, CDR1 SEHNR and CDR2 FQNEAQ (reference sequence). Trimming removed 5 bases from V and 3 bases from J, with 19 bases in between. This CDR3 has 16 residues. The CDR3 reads CASSPRGTSEDTEAFF. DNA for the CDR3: TGTGCCAGCAGCCCGCGGGGAACGAGCGAGGACACTGAAGCTTTCTTT.

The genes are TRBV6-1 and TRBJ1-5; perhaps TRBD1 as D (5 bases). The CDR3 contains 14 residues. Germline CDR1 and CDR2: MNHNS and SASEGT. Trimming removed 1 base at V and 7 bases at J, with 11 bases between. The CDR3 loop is CASSEVGGKQPQHF. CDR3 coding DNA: TGTGCCAGCAGTGAAGTGGGGGGGAAGCAGCCCCAGCATTTT.

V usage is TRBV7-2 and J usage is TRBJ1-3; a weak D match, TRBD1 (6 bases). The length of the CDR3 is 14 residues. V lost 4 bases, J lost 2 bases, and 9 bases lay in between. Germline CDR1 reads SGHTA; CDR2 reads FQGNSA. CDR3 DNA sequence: TGTGCCAGCAGCTCATACAGGGCTGGAAACACCATATATTTT. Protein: CASSSYRAGNTIYF. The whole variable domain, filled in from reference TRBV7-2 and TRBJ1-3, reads GAGVSQSPSNKVTEKGKDVELRCDPISGHTALYWYRQSLGQGLEFLIYFQGNSAPDKSGLPSDRFSAERTGGSVSTLTIQRTQQEDSAVYLCASSSYRAGNTIYFGEGSWLTVV.

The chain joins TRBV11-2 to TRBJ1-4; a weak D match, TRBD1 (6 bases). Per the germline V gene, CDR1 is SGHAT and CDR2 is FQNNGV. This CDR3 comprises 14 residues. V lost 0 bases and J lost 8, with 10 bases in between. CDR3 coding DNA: TGTGCCAGCAGCTTAGAAGGGGGTCACGAAAAACTGTTTTTT. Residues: CASSLEGGHEKLFF.

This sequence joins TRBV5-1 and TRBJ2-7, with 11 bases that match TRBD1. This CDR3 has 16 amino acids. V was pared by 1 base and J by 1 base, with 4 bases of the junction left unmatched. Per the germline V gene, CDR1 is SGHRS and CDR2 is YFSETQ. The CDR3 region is CASSLSGTGGSYEQYF. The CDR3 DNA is TGCGCCAGCAGCTTGTCCGGGACAGGGGGATCCTACGAGCAGTACTTC.

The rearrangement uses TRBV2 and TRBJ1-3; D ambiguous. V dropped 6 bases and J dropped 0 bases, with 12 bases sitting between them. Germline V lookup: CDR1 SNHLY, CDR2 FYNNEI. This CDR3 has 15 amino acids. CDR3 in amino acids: CASSQTPRSGNTIYF. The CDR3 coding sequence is TGTGCCAGCAGCCAGACACCTCGCTCTGGAAACACCATATATTTT. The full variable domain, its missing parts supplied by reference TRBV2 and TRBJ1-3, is EPEVTQTPSHQVTQMGQEVILRCVPISNHLYFYWYRQILGQKVEFLVSFYNNEISEKSEIFDDQFSVERPDGSNFTLKIRSTKLEDSAMYFCASSQTPRSGNTIYFGEGSWLTVV.